There are a few counts of the clone carrying this T cell receptor (beta chain). Per the germline V gene, CDR1 is KGHSH and CDR2 is LQKENI. The CDR3 sequence is 14 residues long. Trimming took 1 base from V and 5 from J, leaving 12 bases between them. Clones were read by immunoSEQ multiplex PCR, and TCRdb kept only the in-frame ones, dropping some. The table has 100,000 or so clones, around 81% seen once. The data were taken from a study of blood T cell repertoires in COVID-19. The chain employs TRBV18 and TRBJ2-7; no definite D call. This receptor was taken from a man of 80 years or more with acute or convalescent COVID-19. Sequenced input: peripheral blood. The CDR3 DNA reads as TGTGCCAGCTCACCACGAGTAGATATTGACGAGCAGTACTTC. This codes for CASSPRVDIDEQYF.